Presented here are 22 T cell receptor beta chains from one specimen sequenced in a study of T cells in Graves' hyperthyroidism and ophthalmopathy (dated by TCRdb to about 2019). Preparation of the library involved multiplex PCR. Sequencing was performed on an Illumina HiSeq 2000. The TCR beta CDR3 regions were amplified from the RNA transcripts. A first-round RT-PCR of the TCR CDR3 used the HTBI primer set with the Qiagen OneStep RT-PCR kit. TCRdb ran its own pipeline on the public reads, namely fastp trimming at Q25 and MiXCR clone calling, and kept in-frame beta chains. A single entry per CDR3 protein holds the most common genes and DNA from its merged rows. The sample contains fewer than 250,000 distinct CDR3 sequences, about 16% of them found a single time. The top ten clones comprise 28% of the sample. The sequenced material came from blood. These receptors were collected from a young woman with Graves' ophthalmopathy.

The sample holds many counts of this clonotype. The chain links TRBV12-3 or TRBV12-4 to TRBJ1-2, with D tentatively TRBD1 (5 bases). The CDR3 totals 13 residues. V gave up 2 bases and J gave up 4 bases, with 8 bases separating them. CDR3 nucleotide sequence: TGTGCCAGCAGTTTAAACAGGCTCTATGGCTACACCTTC. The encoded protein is CASSLNRLYGYTF.

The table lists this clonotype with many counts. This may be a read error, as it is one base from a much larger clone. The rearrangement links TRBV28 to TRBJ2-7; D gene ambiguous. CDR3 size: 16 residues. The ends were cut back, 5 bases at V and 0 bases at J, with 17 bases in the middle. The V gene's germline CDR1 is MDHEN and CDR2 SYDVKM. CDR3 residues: CASSQTETYSSYEQYF. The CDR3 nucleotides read TGTGCCAGCAGTCAAACCGAGACATACAGCTCCTACGAGCAGTACTTC.

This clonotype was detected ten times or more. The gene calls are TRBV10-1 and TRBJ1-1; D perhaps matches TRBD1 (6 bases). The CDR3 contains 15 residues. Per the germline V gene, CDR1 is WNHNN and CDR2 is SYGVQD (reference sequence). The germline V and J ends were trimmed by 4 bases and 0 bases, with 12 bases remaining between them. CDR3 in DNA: TGCGCCAGCAGTGGCGAGGGGACAATGAACACTGAAGCTTTCTTT. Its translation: CASSGEGTMNTEAFF.

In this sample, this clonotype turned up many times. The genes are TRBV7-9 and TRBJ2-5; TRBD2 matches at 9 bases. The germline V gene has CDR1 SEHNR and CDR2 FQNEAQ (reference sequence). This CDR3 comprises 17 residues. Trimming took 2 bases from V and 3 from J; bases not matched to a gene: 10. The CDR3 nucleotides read TGTGCCAGCAGCTTACTCGCGGGAGGGCCAGCGAAAGAGACCCAGTACTTC. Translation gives CASSLLAGGPAKETQYF.

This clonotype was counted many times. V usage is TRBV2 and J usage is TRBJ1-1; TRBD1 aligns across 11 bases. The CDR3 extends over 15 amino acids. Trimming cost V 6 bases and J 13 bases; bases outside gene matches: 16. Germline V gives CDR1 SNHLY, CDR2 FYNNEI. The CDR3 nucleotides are TGTGCCAGCAGGATGGGGACAGGGGGATCATCCGGCGTTTTCTTT. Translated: CASRMGTGGSSGVFF.

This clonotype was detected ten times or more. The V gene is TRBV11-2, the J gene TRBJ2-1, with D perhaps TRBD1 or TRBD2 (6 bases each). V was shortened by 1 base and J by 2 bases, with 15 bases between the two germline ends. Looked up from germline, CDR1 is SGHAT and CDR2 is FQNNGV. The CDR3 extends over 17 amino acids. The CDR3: CASSLGARGRAYNEQFF. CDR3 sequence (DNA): TGTGCCAGCAGCTTAGGGGCCCGGGGGCGGGCCTACAATGAGCAGTTCTTC. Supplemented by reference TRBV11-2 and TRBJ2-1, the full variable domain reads EAGVAQSPRYKIIEKRQSVAFWCNPISGHATLYWYQQILGQGPKLLIQFQNNGVVDDSQLPKDRFSAERLKGVDSTLKIQPAKLEDSAVYLCASSLGARGRAYNEQFFGPGTRLTVL.

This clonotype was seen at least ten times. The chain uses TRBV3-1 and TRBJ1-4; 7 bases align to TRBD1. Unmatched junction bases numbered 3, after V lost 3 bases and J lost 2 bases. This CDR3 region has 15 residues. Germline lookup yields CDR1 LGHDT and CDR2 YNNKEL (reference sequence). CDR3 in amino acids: CASSQIQGTNEKLFF. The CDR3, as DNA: TGTGCCAGCAGCCAGATACAGGGGACTAATGAAAAACTGTTTTTT.

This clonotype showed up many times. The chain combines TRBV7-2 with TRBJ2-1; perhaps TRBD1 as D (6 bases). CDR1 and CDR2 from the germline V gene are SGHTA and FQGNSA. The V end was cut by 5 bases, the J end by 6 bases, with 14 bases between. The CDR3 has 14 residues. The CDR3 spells CASSNPGHFNEQFF. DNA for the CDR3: TGTGCCAGCAGCAATCCGGGACACTTCAATGAGCAGTTCTTC.

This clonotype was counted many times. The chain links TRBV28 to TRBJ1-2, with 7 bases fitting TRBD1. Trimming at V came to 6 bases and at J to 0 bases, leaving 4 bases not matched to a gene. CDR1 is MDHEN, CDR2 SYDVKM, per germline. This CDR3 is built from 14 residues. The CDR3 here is CASSDRVSNYGYTF. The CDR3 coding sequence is TGTGCCAGCAGCGACAGGGTTTCTAACTATGGCTACACCTTC.

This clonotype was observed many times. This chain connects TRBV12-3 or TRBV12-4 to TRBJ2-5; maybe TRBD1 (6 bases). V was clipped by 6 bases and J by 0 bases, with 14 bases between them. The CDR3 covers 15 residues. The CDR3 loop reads CASSGTGLYQETQYF. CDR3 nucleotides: TGTGCCAGCAGCGGTACAGGGTTGTACCAAGAGACCCAGTACTTC.

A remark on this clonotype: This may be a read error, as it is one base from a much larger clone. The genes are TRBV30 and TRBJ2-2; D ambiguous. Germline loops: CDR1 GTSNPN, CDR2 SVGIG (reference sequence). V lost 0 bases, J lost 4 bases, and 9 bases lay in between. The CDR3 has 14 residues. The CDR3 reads CAWSVLSSTGELFF. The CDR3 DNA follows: TGTGCCTGGAGTGTACTTTCGAGCACCGGGGAGCTGTTTTTT.

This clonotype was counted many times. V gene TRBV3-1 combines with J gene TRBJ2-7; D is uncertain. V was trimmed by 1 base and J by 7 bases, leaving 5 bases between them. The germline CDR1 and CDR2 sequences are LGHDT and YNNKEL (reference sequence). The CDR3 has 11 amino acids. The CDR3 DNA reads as TGTGCCAGCAGCCAAGCCGGTGAGCAGTACTTC. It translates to CASSQAGEQYF.

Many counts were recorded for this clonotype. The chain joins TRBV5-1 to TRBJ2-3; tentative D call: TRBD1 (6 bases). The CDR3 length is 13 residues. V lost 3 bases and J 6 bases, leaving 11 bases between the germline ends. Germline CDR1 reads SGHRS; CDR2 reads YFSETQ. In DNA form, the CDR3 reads TGCGCCAGCAGCTCCCAAAGGGGGGATACGCAGTATTTT. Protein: CASSSQRGDTQYF.

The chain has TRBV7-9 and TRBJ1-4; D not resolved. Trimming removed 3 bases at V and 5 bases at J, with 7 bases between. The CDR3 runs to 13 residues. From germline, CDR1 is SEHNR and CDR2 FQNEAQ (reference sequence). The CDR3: CASSFDGNEKLFF. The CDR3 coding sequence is TGTGCCAGCAGCTTTGACGGAAATGAAAAACTGTTTTTT.

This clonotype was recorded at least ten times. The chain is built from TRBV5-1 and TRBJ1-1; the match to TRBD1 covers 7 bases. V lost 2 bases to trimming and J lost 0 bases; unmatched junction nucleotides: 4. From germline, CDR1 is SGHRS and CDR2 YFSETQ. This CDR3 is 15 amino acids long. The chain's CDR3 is CASSFLQGVNTEAFF. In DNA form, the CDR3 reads TGCGCCAGCAGCTTCCTCCAGGGGGTGAACACTGAAGCTTTCTTT.

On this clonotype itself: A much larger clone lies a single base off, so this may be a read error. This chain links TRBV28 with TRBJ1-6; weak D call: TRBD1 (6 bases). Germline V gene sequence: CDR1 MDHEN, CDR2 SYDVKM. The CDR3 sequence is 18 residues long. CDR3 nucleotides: TGTGCCACCAAAACTACACGGGACAACGGCCCCTATAATTCACCCCCCCACTTT. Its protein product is CATKTTRDNGPYNSPPHF.

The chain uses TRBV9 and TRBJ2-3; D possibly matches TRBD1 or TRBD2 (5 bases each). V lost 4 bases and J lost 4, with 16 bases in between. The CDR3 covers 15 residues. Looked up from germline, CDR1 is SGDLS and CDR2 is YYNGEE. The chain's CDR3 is CASSHDRGTSDTQYF. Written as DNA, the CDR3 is TGTGCCAGCAGCCACGACCGGGGCACTTCAGATACGCAGTATTTT.

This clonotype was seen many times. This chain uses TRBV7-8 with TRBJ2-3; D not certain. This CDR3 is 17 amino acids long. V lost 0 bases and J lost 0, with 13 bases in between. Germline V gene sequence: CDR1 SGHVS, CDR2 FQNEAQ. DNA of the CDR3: TGTGCCAGCAGCTTAGCGGTCAAGGTCTTGAGCACAGATACGCAGTATTTT. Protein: CASSLAVKVLSTDTQYF.

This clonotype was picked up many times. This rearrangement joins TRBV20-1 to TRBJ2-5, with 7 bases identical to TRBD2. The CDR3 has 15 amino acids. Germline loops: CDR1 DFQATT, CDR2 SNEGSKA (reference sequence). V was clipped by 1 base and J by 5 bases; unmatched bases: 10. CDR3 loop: CSARAWTRGWETQYF. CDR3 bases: TGCAGTGCTAGAGCATGGACTAGAGGTTGGGAGACCCAGTACTTC.

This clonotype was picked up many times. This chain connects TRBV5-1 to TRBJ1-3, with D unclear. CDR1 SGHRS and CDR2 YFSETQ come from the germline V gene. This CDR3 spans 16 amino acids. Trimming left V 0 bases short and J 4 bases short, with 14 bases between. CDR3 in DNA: TGCGCCAGCAGCTTGGTCGGAGTCTGGTTGGGAAACACCATATATTTT. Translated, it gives CASSLVGVWLGNTIYF.

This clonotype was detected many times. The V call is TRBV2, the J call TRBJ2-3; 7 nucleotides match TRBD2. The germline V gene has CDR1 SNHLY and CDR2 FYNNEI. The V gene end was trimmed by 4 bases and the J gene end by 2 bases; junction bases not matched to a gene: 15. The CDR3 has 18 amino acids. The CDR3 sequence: CASSVSPKELAATDTQYF. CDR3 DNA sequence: TGTGCCAGCAGTGTTTCCCCCAAGGAGCTAGCGGCCACAGATACGCAGTATTTT.

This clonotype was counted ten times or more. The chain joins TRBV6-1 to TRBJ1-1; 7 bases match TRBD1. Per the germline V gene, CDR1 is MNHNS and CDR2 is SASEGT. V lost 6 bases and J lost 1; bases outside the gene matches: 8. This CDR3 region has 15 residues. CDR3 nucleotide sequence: TGTGCCAGCAGGGAAACCACAGGGGCGAACACTGAAGCTTTCTTT. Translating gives CASRETTGANTEAFF.